This T cell receptor (beta chain) comes out of a study of molecular identifiers for immune sequencing clone quantification. Study observations and caveats: Under 1% of molecules in naive cells, but over 98% of effector molecules, belonged to clones above 20 RNA copies.

As for this clonotype: Its antigen is unidentified.

This CDR3 is built from 14 residues. Trimming removed 2 bases at V and 0 bases at J, with 8 bases between. From germline, CDR1 is ENHRY and CDR2 SYGVKD. Preparation of the bulk TCR libraries relied on previously described methods and listed TCR primers. TCRdb re-analysed the PCR reads in MiXCR, keeping a single row per CDR3 protein. The table has thousands of distinct CDR3 sequences, under 40% seen once. The sequence derives from a human donor in good health. Some libraries in this study had Jurkat cell RNA spiked in. The V and J genes are TRBV10-3 and TRBJ2-7, with D possibly being TRBD2 (5 bases). The specimen sequenced was naive CD8+ T cells from blood, with Jurkat cell RNA spiked in. This sample's subset: FACS-sorted CD8+CD4-CCR7+CD45RA+ naive T cells. The CDR3 nucleotides are TGTGCCATCAGTGAGAGTAGCGCCTCCTACGAGCAGTACTTC. Its protein is CAISESSASYEQYF.